One and the same sample provided the 10 T cell receptor beta chains below, sequenced in a study of CD8 T cells in ankylosing spondylitis. Findings and limits, study-wide: In ankylosing spondylitis blood, a motif of about 8 highly homologous TCR beta variants appeared characteristic.

TCRdb re-derived calls from the 5' RACE reads in MiXCR, one entry per CDR3 protein. The sample lists fewer than 500,000 distinct CDR3 sequences, roughly a quarter occurring once. What these receptors recognize is not known. Sequencing input: blood, either unsorted or a sorted T cell fraction (not recorded which). All receptors derive from a male donor with ankylosing spondylitis.

This chain joins TRBV5-1 and TRBJ2-1; 8 bases match TRBD2. Germline-derived CDR1 and CDR2 are SGHRS and YFSETQ. V lost 4 bases to trimming and J lost 5 bases; unmatched junction nucleotides: 5. This CDR3 has 14 amino acids. In DNA form, the CDR3 reads TGCGCCAGCAGCGCGACTAGCGCGAACAATGAGCAGTTCTTC. It translates to CASSATSANNEQFF.

This clonotype was picked up a small number of times. CDR3 sequence: CASSLPSDRVQQREVYEQYF. CDR3 coding DNA: TGTGCCAGCAGCCTGCCCTCCGACAGGGTTCAACAGCGGGAGGTTTACGAGCAGTACTTC. V gene TRBV4-2 combines with J gene TRBJ2-7; TRBD2 aligns across 9 bases. V was clipped by 4 bases and J by 4 bases; unmatched bases: 23. The germline gives CDR1 LGHNA, CDR2 YNFKEQ. CDR3 size: 20 residues.

This clonotype was detected only a few times. The V and J genes are TRBV29-1 and TRBJ1-1; no clear D. Trimming left V 6 bases short and J 2 bases short, with 13 bases between. CDR3 length equals 13 residues. CDR1 SQVTM and CDR2 ANQGSEA come from the germline V gene. In DNA form, the CDR3 reads TGCAGCGTCCAAGACTCGGACAACACTGAAGCTTTCTTT. It translates to CSVQDSDNTEAFF.

This clonotype came up many times. This rearrangement joins TRBV5-1 to TRBJ2-1; D gene unclear. Looked up from germline, CDR1 is SGHRS and CDR2 is YFSETQ. The CDR3 sequence is 12 residues long. V was pared by 0 bases and J by 6 bases, with 4 bases between. In DNA form, the CDR3 reads TGCGCCAGCAGCTTGGACGCCAATGAGCAGTTCTTC. Protein product: CASSLDANEQFF.

This clonotype was counted only a few times. V gene TRBV9 combines with J gene TRBJ1-2; unclear D gene. The germline gives CDR1 SGDLS, CDR2 YYNGEE. V gave up 4 bases and J gave up 4 bases, with 8 bases separating them. The CDR3 runs to 12 residues. The CDR3 sequence: CASSPSVYGYTF. CDR3 DNA sequence: TGTGCCAGCAGCCCATCGGTCTATGGCTACACCTTC.

This clonotype was seen a few times. The chain combines TRBV5-1 with TRBJ1-1, with D hard to call. The CDR3 contains 15 residues. Trimming left V 2 bases short and J 4 bases short, with 15 bases between. Germline CDR1 is SGHRS and CDR2 is YFSETQ. The CDR3: CASSFSGEVGTEAFF. In nucleotides, the CDR3 is TGCGCCAGCAGCTTTTCTGGGGAAGTAGGCACTGAAGCTTTCTTT. Full variable domain (outside the CDR3, taken from reference TRBV5-1 and TRBJ1-1): KAGVTQTPRYLIKTRGQQVTLSCSPISGHRSVSWYQQTPGQGLQFLFEYFSETQRNKGNFPGRFSGRQFSNSRSEMNVSTLELGDSALYLCASSFSGEVGTEAFFGQGTRLTVV.

V gene TRBV4-2 combines with J gene TRBJ2-3; 7 nucleotides agree with TRBD2. The CDR3 has 17 residues. Germline V gene sequence: CDR1 LGHNA, CDR2 YNFKEQ. Trimming at V came to 0 bases and at J to 0 bases, leaving 6 bases not matched to a gene. In nucleotides, the CDR3 is TGTGCCAGCAGCCAAGATTGGGAGGGGATTAGCACAGATACGCAGTATTTT. Translated: CASSQDWEGISTDTQYF.

V is TRBV7-9 and J is TRBJ1-5; D gene uncertain. The germline V gene has CDR1 SEHNR and CDR2 FQNEAQ (reference sequence). The CDR3 covers 13 residues. V shed 5 bases and J shed 3 bases, with 8 bases lying between them. CDR3 sequence (DNA): TGTGCCAGCAGCCCCCGGGACAATCAGCCCCAGCATTTT. It specifies CASSPRDNQPQHF. The variable domain in full, completed from reference TRBV7-9 and TRBJ1-5, reads DTGVSQNPRHKITKRGQNVTFRCDPISEHNRLYWYRQTLGQGPEFLTYFQNEAQLEKSRLLSDRFSAERPKGSFSTLEIQRTEQGDSAMYLCASSPRDNQPQHFGDGTRLSIL.

J is TRBJ2-2 and V is TRBV10-3; D might be TRBD2 (6 bases). V was cut by 1 base and J by 2 bases, with 11 bases left in between. Germline V gives CDR1 ENHRY, CDR2 SYGVKD. The CDR3 sequence is 16 residues long. The chain's CDR3 is CAISEFGGANTGELFF. CDR3 coding DNA: TGTGCCATCAGTGAGTTCGGCGGGGCCAACACCGGGGAGCTGTTTTTT.

This clonotype was seen more than once but under ten times. V gene TRBV5-1 combines with J gene TRBJ2-5, with D perhaps TRBD2 (5 bases). This CDR3 has 17 residues. In germline, CDR1 is SGHRS, CDR2 YFSETQ. The ends were cut back, 0 bases at V and 5 bases at J, with 20 bases in the middle. CDR3 amino acids: CASSLGGGGLLRETQYF. CDR3 in DNA: TGCGCCAGCAGCTTGGGTGGCGGAGGCCTCCTGCGGGAGACCCAGTACTTC.